Presented here are 7 T cell receptor beta chains from one specimen sequenced in a study of T-cell memory formation after mild COVID-19. Via MiXCR, TCRdb re-called the 5' RACE reads, giving one row per CDR3 protein. The sample consists of roughly 600,000 distinct CDR3 sequences, roughly 17% of them appearing once. The sequencing sample was made of PBMCs or a T cell subset sorted from them (not recorded which). These receptor sequences come from an adult woman who had mild COVID-19 (a few samples of this study predate the infection). Cell type and time point are not known.

This clonotype was seen a handful of times. V and J are TRBV3-1 and TRBJ1-2; 12 bases are shared with TRBD1. The CDR3 runs to 13 residues. Trimming removed 3 bases from V and 8 bases from J; junction bases left unmatched: 1. Germline values: CDR1 LGHDT, CDR2 YNNKEL (reference sequence). DNA for the CDR3: TGTGCCAGCAGCCAGGGGACAGGGGGCGGCTACACCTTC. The encoded protein is CASSQGTGGGYTF.

Only a few counts were recorded for this clonotype. The chain combines TRBV14 with TRBJ2-5; D gene unclear. Germline CDR1 is SGHDN and CDR2 is FVKESK. The CDR3 extends over 14 amino acids. Trimming cost V 0 bases and J 6 bases, with 11 bases left between them. The chain's CDR3 is CASSQEPGMKTQYF. As DNA, the CDR3 is TGTGCCAGCAGCCAAGAACCCGGAATGAAGACCCAGTACTTC.

The V call is TRBV20-1, the J call TRBJ2-4; D is ambiguous. Between the trimmed V and J ends, which lost 4 bases and 7 bases, there was a span of 17 bases. CDR3 length: 14 residues. Germline CDR1 is DFQATT and CDR2 is SNEGSKA (reference sequence). CDR3 sequence reads: CSAKVGPQGNIQYF. The CDR3 nucleotides read TGCAGTGCTAAAGTTGGGCCCCAAGGGAACATTCAGTACTTC.

This clonotype turned up a few times. The CDR3 is CATSDFGRLGKIRTGELFF. As DNA, the CDR3 is TGTGCCACCAGTGATTTTGGCCGTTTAGGGAAGATCCGAACCGGGGAGCTGTTTTTT. The chain employs TRBV24-1 and TRBJ2-2, with unresolved D. Per germline, CDR1 KGHDR and CDR2 SFDVKD. V was clipped by 1 base and J by 5 bases, with 22 bases between them. This CDR3 has 19 residues.

This clonotype was counted only a few times. The rearrangement joins TRBV27 to TRBJ1-5; weak D call: TRBD1 (6 bases). V was pared by 6 bases and J by 1 base, with 10 bases between. CDR3 length: 14 residues. From germline, CDR1 is MNHEY and CDR2 SMNVEV (reference sequence). The CDR3 DNA reads TGTGCCAGCAGGGATGGACAGAGCAATCAGCCCCAGCATTTT. Residues: CASRDGQSNQPQHF.

The CDR3 DNA reads as TGCGCCAGCAGCCCCGGATCAGGGGTTAAAAACTATGGCTACACCTTC. Encoded protein: CASSPGSGVKNYGYTF. The rearrangement uses TRBV4-1 and TRBJ1-2; possibly TRBD1 for D (6 bases). The CDR3 is 16 amino acids. V was pared by 4 bases and J by 2 bases, with 17 bases between. Germline assignment: CDR1 MGHRA and CDR2 YSYEKL.

This sequence joins TRBV11-2 and TRBJ1-1; D call uncertain. Trimming removed 2 bases from V and 1 base from J, with 20 bases in between. Looked up from germline, CDR1 is SGHAT and CDR2 is FQNNGV. The CDR3 loop spans 18 amino acids. The CDR3, as DNA: TGTGCCAGCAGCTTAAGACTGAGCCGAGCCACTCGGAACACTGAAGCTTTCTTT. This encodes CASSLRLSRATRNTEAFF.